This entry lists 31 T cell receptor beta chains sequenced from one sample in a study of blood T cell repertoires in COVID-19. Some clones are missing from TCRdb's copy, which holds only in-frame ones; the method was immunoSEQ multiplex PCR. The profile shows more than 150,000 clones, approximately 87% of them singletons. Sequencing was carried out using peripheral blood. These receptors were obtained from an older woman with acute or convalescent COVID-19.

The chain employs TRBV27 and TRBJ1-1, with TRBD1 matching 7 bases. V lost 4 bases to trimming and J lost 2 bases; unmatched junction nucleotides: 10. The CDR3 extends over 16 amino acids. Germline CDR1 and CDR2: MNHEY and SMNVEV (reference sequence). CDR3 sequence: CASSSLPTGSNTEAFF. In DNA form, the CDR3 reads TGTGCCAGCAGTTCCCTACCGACAGGGAGTAACACTGAAGCTTTCTTT.

The V call is TRBV4-2, the J call TRBJ2-2; 10 nucleotides line up with TRBD2. CDR3 length: 17 amino acids. With 0 bases clipped from V and 4 bases from J, the junction kept 5 bases outside the gene matches. CDR1 and CDR2 (germline): LGHNA, YNFKEQ. The CDR3 loop reads CASSQDFLAGATGELFF. The CDR3 DNA follows: TGTGCCAGCAGCCAAGATTTCCTAGCGGGGGCCACCGGGGAGCTGTTTTTT.

The chain joins TRBV28 to TRBJ1-2, with 8 bases matching TRBD1. Per the germline V gene, CDR1 is MDHEN and CDR2 is SYDVKM. The CDR3 spans 14 residues. Losses at the gene ends were 5 bases for V and 8 bases for J; bases not matched to a gene: 10. In nucleotides, the CDR3 is TGTGCCAGCAGTGCCGGACAGGGTAGGTCCGGCTACACCTTC. Translation gives CASSAGQGRSGYTF.

The V gene is TRBV9, the J gene TRBJ2-7; weak D call: TRBD1 (5 bases). This CDR3 is built from 14 residues. Germline CDR1 reads SGDLS; CDR2 reads YYNGEE. V was clipped by 0 bases and J by 3 bases, with 10 bases between them. CDR3 in amino acids: CASSVGNRYYEQYF. The CDR3 DNA is TGTGCCAGCAGCGTAGGGAACAGGTACTACGAGCAGTACTTC.

The CDR3 reads CASISSRQGGTQYF. The CDR3 DNA sequence: TGTGCCAGCATCTCTAGTCGCCAGGGTGGGACCCAGTACTTC. This rearrangement joins TRBV27 to TRBJ2-5; D is perhaps TRBD1 (5 bases). The CDR3 loop spans 14 amino acids. Per germline, CDR1 MNHEY and CDR2 SMNVEV (reference sequence). V dropped 7 bases and J dropped 7 bases, with 19 bases sitting between them.

The chain links TRBV24-1 to TRBJ2-7; a weak D match, TRBD1 (7 bases). Germline-derived CDR1 and CDR2 are KGHDR and SFDVKD. The V and J ends lost 7 bases and 1 base respectively, with 10 bases between them. The CDR3 is 13 amino acids. The CDR3, as DNA: TGTGCCACCAGCCCAGGGGGGTCCTACGAGCAGTACTTC. Translated, it gives CATSPGGSYEQYF.

The chain links TRBV6-5 to TRBJ2-7; maybe TRBD1 (6 bases). V shed 10 bases and J shed 0 bases, with 16 bases lying between them. This CDR3 comprises 14 residues. Germline-derived CDR1 and CDR2 are MNHEY and SVGAGI. The CDR3 spells CAITDRTYSYEQYF. The CDR3, as DNA: TGTGCCATAACAGACAGGACTTACTCCTACGAGCAGTACTTC.

This rearrangement joins TRBV20-1 to TRBJ2-1; 14 bases line up with TRBD2. The CDR3 runs 18 residues. V was pared by 3 bases and J by 6 bases, with 13 bases of the junction left unmatched. CDR1 is DFQATT and CDR2 is SNEGSKA in the germline V gene (reference sequence). CDR3 nucleotide sequence: TGCAGTGCTAGTACAAACTCCGGGACTAGCGGGAGCCCCAATGAGCAGTTCTTC. Encoded protein: CSASTNSGTSGSPNEQFF.

The chain couples TRBV5-5 to TRBJ2-3; the match to TRBD2 covers 9 bases. Per the germline V gene, CDR1 is SGHKS and CDR2 is YYEKEE (reference sequence). V lost 6 bases to trimming and J lost 2 bases; unmatched junction nucleotides: 13. This CDR3 is built from 17 residues. CDR3 residues: CASTSLAGAHNTDTQYF. In nucleotides, the CDR3 is TGTGCCAGCACCTCCTTAGCGGGGGCCCACAACACAGATACGCAGTATTTT. Full variable domain (remainder filled in from reference TRBV5-5 and TRBJ2-3): DAGVTQSPTHLIKTRGQQVTLRCSPISGHKSVSWYQQVLGQGPQFIFQYYEKEERGRGNFPDRFSARQFPNYSSELNVNALLLGDSALYLCASTSLAGAHNTDTQYFGPGTRLTVL.

The chain carries TRBV6-5 and TRBJ1-2, with 7 bases lining up with TRBD1. Trimming took 3 bases from V and 7 from J; bases not matched to a gene: 5. This CDR3 spans 13 amino acids. Germline V lookup: CDR1 MNHEY, CDR2 SVGAGI. The CDR3 DNA reads TGTGCCAGCAGTTATGAGGGGGCCTTTGGCTACACCTTC. The encoded protein is CASSYEGAFGYTF.

This rearrangement joins TRBV10-3 to TRBJ2-7, with 9 nucleotides matching TRBD1. The CDR3 length is 15 residues. The V and J ends lost 9 bases and 3 bases, in that order; junction bases with no gene match: 12. The germline V gene encodes CDR1 ENHRY and CDR2 SYGVKD. The CDR3 sequence: CAITKGTGTNYEQYF. The CDR3 DNA sequence: TGTGCCATAACCAAAGGGACAGGGACCAACTACGAGCAGTACTTC.

The chain employs TRBV11-2 and TRBJ2-1; 7 bases agree with TRBD1. The V and J ends lost 0 bases and 7 bases, in that order; junction bases with no gene match: 9. The CDR3 consists of 16 residues. Looked up from germline, CDR1 is SGHAT and CDR2 is FQNNGV. As DNA, the CDR3 is TGTGCCAGCAGCTTAGATCCATTAGGGGGCCGGAATGAGCAGTTCTTC. Its translation is CASSLDPLGGRNEQFF.

The chain has TRBV25-1 and TRBJ2-2; the match to TRBD1 covers 7 bases. This CDR3 is built from 16 residues. The germline gives CDR1 MGHDK, CDR2 SYGVNS. Trimming removed 3 bases from V and 5 bases from J; junction bases left unmatched: 9. CDR3 loop: CASSDARQGTTGELFF. Written as DNA, the CDR3 is TGTGCCAGCAGTGACGCTAGACAGGGCACAACCGGGGAGCTGTTTTTT.

The chain employs TRBV23-1 and TRBJ1-1; D ambiguous. TRBV23-1 qualifies as an ORF whose function is uncertain. The CDR3 consists of 13 residues. Trimming cost V 8 bases and J 0 bases, with 10 bases left between them. The CDR3 loop reads CASPFPLNTEAFF. DNA for the CDR3: TGCGCCAGCCCGTTCCCCTTGAACACTGAAGCTTTCTTT.

In its sample, this clone was seen once. The J gene is TRBJ1-2, the V gene TRBV4-3, with D possibly matching TRBD1 (5 bases). The CDR3 contains 16 residues. Germline V CDR1 and CDR2: LGHNA, YSLEER. Trimming took off 0 bases at V and 4 bases at J, with 15 bases between the two ends. CDR3 sequence reads: CASSQDTFQGGYGYTF. CDR3 nucleotides: TGCGCCAGCAGCCAAGATACTTTCCAGGGAGGCTATGGCTACACCTTC.

The rearrangement links TRBV10-3 to TRBJ2-7; 7 bases match TRBD1. The CDR3 is 14 residues long. J lost 4 bases, V lost 6 bases, and 9 bases had no gene match. Germline CDR1 is ENHRY and CDR2 is SYGVKD. The CDR3 sequence is CAISGAGTAYEQYF. CDR3 nucleotides: TGTGCCATCAGCGGGGCAGGGACAGCTTACGAGCAGTACTTC.

The chain employs TRBV5-1 and TRBJ1-2; D is perhaps TRBD1 (6 bases). Germline assignment: CDR1 SGHRS and CDR2 YFSETQ. V lost 4 bases to trimming and J lost 5 bases, with 18 bases between them. The CDR3 loop spans 15 amino acids. The CDR3, as DNA: TGCGCCAGCAGCCCTATAGTTGGGACATCGTATGGCTACACCTTC. Translating gives CASSPIVGTSYGYTF.

This clone was counted between two and nine times. This sequence joins TRBV15 and TRBJ1-5, with no clear D. Trimming left V 7 bases short and J 4 bases short, with 5 bases between. The CDR3 is 11 residues long. Germline lookup yields CDR1 LNHNV and CDR2 YYDKDF (reference sequence). The CDR3 DNA is TGTGCCACCACCGGTAATCAGCCCCAGCATTTT. Residues: CATTGNQPQHF.

The chain has TRBV12-3 or TRBV12-4 and TRBJ1-6; no firm D call. The V end lost 6 bases, the J end lost 7 bases, and 10 bases lay between the germline ends. The CDR3 sequence is 13 residues long. The CDR3 sequence is CASSGLLNSPLHF. The CDR3 bases are TGTGCCAGCAGCGGACTACTAAATTCACCCCTCCACTTT.

The table lists this clone with a few counts. The V call is TRBV7-3, the J call TRBJ2-1; 8 bases map to TRBD2. The V segment lost 0 bases and the J segment 7 bases; nucleotides outside the gene matches: 11. This CDR3 has 17 residues. CDR1 and CDR2 from the germline V gene are SGHTA and FQGTGA. The CDR3 sequence is CASSLTTTSGPGNEQFF. DNA for the CDR3: TGTGCCAGCAGCTTAACGACAACTAGCGGACCAGGGAATGAGCAGTTCTTC.

The V gene is TRBV25-1, the J gene TRBJ2-5; 7 bases are shared with TRBD1. Trimming cost V 6 bases and J 3 bases; bases outside gene matches: 10. The CDR3 consists of 15 residues. The germline gives CDR1 MGHDK, CDR2 SYGVNS. The CDR3 DNA sequence: TGTGCCAGCAGGAAATCCGGGACAGCCAAAGAGACCCAGTACTTC. It translates to CASRKSGTAKETQYF.

The gene calls are TRBV2 and TRBJ2-7; 15 nucleotides match TRBD2. CDR1 is SNHLY, CDR2 FYNNEI, per germline. The CDR3 contains 18 residues. V shed 4 bases, J shed 2 bases, and the junction held 9 bases outside the gene matches. The CDR3 nucleotides read TGTGCCAGCAGTGGCCCGGGACTAGCGGGAGGTATCGCCTACGAGCAGTACTTC. It yields the protein CASSGPGLAGGIAYEQYF.

This clone was found a few times. The chain combines TRBV28 with TRBJ1-3, with TRBD1 identical over 9 bases. Germline CDR1 MDHEN, CDR2 SYDVKM. V gave up 2 bases and J gave up 2 bases; unmatched junction bases: 1. The CDR3 loop spans 15 amino acids. CDR3 nucleotides: TGTGCCAGCAGTTTAACAGGGGGCGCTGGAAACACCATATATTTT. This encodes CASSLTGGAGNTIYF. Supplemented by reference TRBV28 and TRBJ1-3, the full variable domain reads DVKVTQSSRYLVKRTGEKVFLECVQDMDHENMFWYRQDPGLGLRLIYFSYDVKMKEKGDIPEGYSVSREKKERFSLILESASTNQTSMYLCASSLTGGAGNTIYFGEGSWLTVV.

The V call is TRBV7-2, the J call TRBJ1-3; possibly TRBD1 for D (5 bases). Germline assignment: CDR1 SGHTA and CDR2 FQGNSA. The ends were cut back, 3 bases at V and 4 bases at J, with 13 bases in the middle. The CDR3 is 15 amino acids. The DNA of the CDR3 is TGTGCCAGCAGCTTTGCGGACGGGGGGGGAAACACCATATATTTT. Translating gives CASSFADGGGNTIYF. Variable domain in full (rest from reference TRBV7-2 and TRBJ1-3): GAGVSQSPSNKVTEKGKDVELRCDPISGHTALYWYRQSLGQGLEFLIYFQGNSAPDKSGLPSDRFSAERTGGSVSTLTIQRTQQEDSAVYLCASSFADGGGNTIYFGEGSWLTVV.

This chain joins TRBV14 and TRBJ1-4, with 7 bases that match TRBD1. Germline trimming cut 3 bases from V and 9 bases from J; bases unmatched to any gene: 7. CDR3 length: 14 amino acids. The germline CDR1 and CDR2 sequences are SGHDN and FVKESK. The CDR3 nucleotides are TGTGCCAGCAGCCAGGACAGGATAGCGCAAAAACTGTTTTTT. Amino acids: CASSQDRIAQKLFF.

This clone occurred a few times. This chain joins TRBV7-9 and TRBJ2-5, with D possibly matching TRBD1 (5 bases). This CDR3 is 14 amino acids long. The V and J ends lost 2 bases and 5 bases respectively, with 12 bases between them. CDR1 and CDR2 from the germline V gene are SEHNR and FQNEAQ (reference sequence). The CDR3 DNA is TGTGCCAGCAGCTTACTGGCAGGGCGTGAGACCCAGTACTTC. Translated, it gives CASSLLAGRETQYF.

The rearrangement joins TRBV6-2 or TRBV6-3 to TRBJ2-3, with D unclear. Germline CDR1 and CDR2: MNHEY and SVGEGT. Deletions cut 2 bases from V and 7 bases from J, with 7 bases between. This CDR3 contains 12 residues. The CDR3 reads CASSYVGYTQYF. The CDR3 nucleotides are TGTGCCAGCAGTTACGTCGGGTATACGCAGTATTTT.

The chain's CDR3 is CASSLDEGAKNIQYF. CDR3 in DNA: TGTGCCAGCAGCTTAGATGAGGGAGCCAAAAACATTCAGTACTTC. The chain recombines TRBV7-9 with TRBJ2-4; tentative D call: TRBD2 (5 bases). This CDR3 has 15 amino acids. The germline gives CDR1 SEHNR, CDR2 FQNEAQ (reference sequence). V lost 1 base, J lost 0 bases, and 7 bases lay in between. Full variable domain (missing parts from reference TRBV7-9 and TRBJ2-4): DTGVSQNPRHKITKRGQNVTFRCDPISEHNRLYWYRQTLGQGPEFLTYFQNEAQLEKSRLLSDRFSAERPKGSFSTLEIQRTEQGDSAMYLCASSLDEGAKNIQYFGAGTRLSVL.

The CDR3 coding sequence is TGCGCCAGCAGCTTTACAGGGGGCTACTACGAGCAGTACTTC. It codes for CASSFTGGYYEQYF. The gene calls are TRBV5-1 and TRBJ2-7; TRBD1 aligns across 9 bases. The CDR3 is 14 residues long. Looked up from germline, CDR1 is SGHRS and CDR2 is YFSETQ. V lost 2 bases, J lost 3 bases, and 3 bases stayed unmatched.

A few counts support this clone. The chain employs TRBV7-8 and TRBJ2-1; 7 bases fit TRBD2. This CDR3 comprises 15 residues. Germline values: CDR1 SGHVS, CDR2 FQNEAQ. V was pared by 5 bases and J by 3 bases, with 7 bases of the junction left unmatched. The CDR3 loop reads CASSPGLVGYNEQFF. The CDR3 nucleotides read TGTGCCAGCAGCCCCGGACTAGTCGGCTACAATGAGCAGTTCTTC.

This clone showed up just a few times. The chain has TRBV27 and TRBJ1-2, with D maybe TRBD1 (6 bases). This CDR3 has 19 residues. The germline V and J ends were trimmed by 0 bases and 0 bases, with 20 bases remaining between them. Germline V gene lookup returns CDR1 MNHEY and CDR2 SMNVEV (reference sequence). The CDR3 here is CASSLSFGGQQTANYGYTF. The CDR3 DNA is TGTGCCAGCAGTTTATCGTTTGGGGGACAACAAACAGCTAACTATGGCTACACCTTC.